This passage covers 11 T cell receptor beta chains from one sample sequenced in a study of shared clonotypes between healthy human individuals. Sequencing used immunoSEQ multiplex PCR; TCRdb keeps in-frame clones, though not all of them. The data show 2 million to 2.5 million clones, 90% to 95% seen once. The specimen sequenced was naive CD4+ T cells sorted from blood. Subset defined: CD45RA+ positively selected. The receptors were sampled from a man younger than 35 in good health.

A word on this clone: Being one base from a much bigger clone, this may be a read error. The same CDR3 arises from other DNA sequences in this sample as well. The DNA of the CDR3 is TGTGCCTGGAGCGTTGAAGATACGCAGTATTTT. The encoded protein is CAWSVEDTQYF. J is TRBJ2-3 and V is TRBV30; D call uncertain. CDR1 and CDR2 (germline): GTSNPN, SVGIG (reference sequence). Trimming shortened V by 3 bases and J by 5 bases, and 6 bases separated the two germline ends. The CDR3 runs 11 residues.

The rearrangement links TRBV11-1 to TRBJ1-6; 7 nucleotides align to TRBD1. Germline loops: CDR1 SGHAT, CDR2 FQDESV (reference sequence). The CDR3 is 14 residues long. Trimming cost V 5 bases and J 10 bases; bases outside gene matches: 8. The CDR3 bases are TGTGCCAGCAGCGGAGCAGGGGGAGGATCACCCCTCCACTTT. Amino acids: CASSGAGGGSPLHF. The full variable domain, completed using reference TRBV11-1 and TRBJ1-6, is EAEVAQSPRYKITEKSQAVAFWCDPISGHATLYWYRQILGQGPELLVQFQDESVVDDSQLPKDRFSAERLKGVDSTLKIQPAELGDSAMYLCASSGAGGGSPLHFGNGTRLTVT.

This clone was picked up one time. The DNA for the CDR3 is TGTGCCAGCAGCCGGCCGGAGGTACTTCACTCTGGGGCCAACGTCCTGACTTTC. Protein sequence: CASSRPEVLHSGANVLTF. V usage is TRBV5-4 and J usage is TRBJ2-6; D perhaps matches TRBD2 (5 bases). Germline V gene sequence: CDR1 SGHNT, CDR2 YYREEE (reference sequence). The CDR3 runs to 18 residues. V was clipped by 4 bases and J by 0 bases, with 17 bases between them. The variable domain in full, completed from reference TRBV5-4 and TRBJ2-6, reads ETGVTQSPTHLIKTRGQQVTLRCSSQSGHNTVSWYQQALGQGPQFIFQYYREEENGRGNFPPRFSGLQFPNYSSELNVNALELDDSALYLCASSRPEVLHSGANVLTFGAGSRLTVL.

The V gene is TRBV9, the J gene TRBJ2-3, with a tentative D call TRBD1 (6 bases). Germline CDR1 SGDLS, CDR2 YYNGEE. Between the trimmed V and J ends, which lost 1 base and 0 bases, there was a span of 12 bases. The CDR3 contains 16 residues. CDR3 amino acids: CASSVTPTGSTDTQYF. CDR3 DNA sequence: TGTGCCAGCAGCGTAACTCCTACAGGGAGCACAGATACGCAGTATTTT.

Comment on this clone: Other DNA sequences in this specimen translate into the identical CDR3. The chain has TRBV4-1 and TRBJ2-1; D not certain. V was trimmed by 0 bases and J by 2 bases, leaving 8 bases between them. This CDR3 has 15 amino acids. Germline lookup yields CDR1 MGHRA and CDR2 YSYEKL. The DNA of the CDR3 is TGCGCCAGCAGCCAAGATCTGGGCCCCTACAATGAGCAGTTCTTC. Protein sequence: CASSQDLGPYNEQFF.

This chain connects TRBV9 to TRBJ2-7, with TRBD2 matching over 10 bases. The CDR3 length is 16 residues. CDR1 and CDR2 from the germline V gene are SGDLS and YYNGEE. V trimming: 2 bases; J trimming: 5 bases; junction bases outside the gene matches: 10. CDR3: CASSVSSGRGRDEQYF. In DNA form, the CDR3 reads TGTGCCAGCAGCGTCTCAAGCGGGAGGGGGAGAGACGAGCAGTACTTC.

This chain uses TRBV27 with TRBJ1-5; the D gene is possibly TRBD1 (6 bases). CDR1 MNHEY and CDR2 SMNVEV come from the germline V gene (reference sequence). Trimming took 5 bases from V and 2 from J, leaving 10 bases between them. This CDR3 has 14 amino acids. CDR3 amino acids: CASSRGFGNQPQHF. The CDR3 nucleotides read TGTGCCAGCAGTAGGGGGTTTGGCAATCAGCCCCAGCATTTT.

The J gene is TRBJ2-1, the V gene TRBV4-1, with TRBD2 matching over 16 bases. Per germline, CDR1 MGHRA and CDR2 YSYEKL. The CDR3 extends over 17 amino acids. The V gene end was trimmed by 3 bases and the J gene end by 7 bases; junction bases not matched to a gene: 6. The CDR3, as DNA: TGCGCCAGCAGCCAGGAAGGGACTAGCGGGAGGGGTAATGAGCAGTTCTTC. Residues: CASSQEGTSGRGNEQFF.

The chain recombines TRBV19 with TRBJ1-2; 8 positions match TRBD1. This CDR3 comprises 15 residues. Germline CDR1 is LNHDA and CDR2 is SQIVND (reference sequence). V lost 6 bases and J lost 2; bases outside the gene matches: 8. CDR3 DNA sequence: TGTGCCAGTAGCTCACCGGGACAGGCAAACTATGGCTACACCTTC. It encodes CASSSPGQANYGYTF.

This chain joins TRBV5-6 and TRBJ2-7; D remains ambiguous. The CDR3 contains 15 residues. V lost 0 bases and J 6 bases, leaving 16 bases between the germline ends. The germline V gene encodes CDR1 SGHDT and CDR2 YYEEEE. DNA of the CDR3: TGTGCCAGCAGCTTGGCTAAGGGTTGGTTTCTCGAGCAGTACTTC. Amino acid sequence: CASSLAKGWFLEQYF.

The chain carries TRBV6-1 and TRBJ1-6, with D maybe TRBD1 (6 bases). CDR1 MNHNS and CDR2 SASEGT come from the germline V gene. V lost 0 bases to trimming and J lost 8 bases, with 11 bases between them. The CDR3 sequence is 15 residues long. DNA of the CDR3: TGTGCCAGCAGTGAAGCCCGGAAGGGGGATTCACCCCTCCACTTT. Translating it yields CASSEARKGDSPLHF.